The clone carrying this T cell receptor beta chain was seen a few times. As yet, its antigen is unknown. This entry is derived from a study of T cell repertoires in cytomegalovirus infection. The ends were cut back, 0 bases at V and 2 bases at J, with 10 bases in the middle. Per germline, CDR1 SGHVS and CDR2 FQNEAQ. The CDR3 runs to 15 residues. TCRdb re-called the reads through MiXCR, storing one row per CDR3 protein. The sample lists over 150,000 distinct CDR3 sequences, roughly a sixth occurring once. Points from the study as a whole: The cumulative frequency of public TCR beta families distinguished individuals who carried CMV together with the relevant HLA.

Material for sequencing was CD8+ T cells from PBMCs. This chain links TRBV7-8 with TRBJ1-1, with D uncertain. The clonotype comes from a human donor in good health (CMV status not recorded). Some clones in this sample may be carry-over from other donors' samples. The CDR3 reads CASSLALWENTEAFF. In nucleotides, the CDR3 is TGTGCCAGCAGCTTAGCGCTGTGGGAAAACACTGAAGCTTTCTTT.